Below are 2 T cell receptor beta chains sequenced from a single sample in a study of beta chain features in type 1 diabetes. Study-wide results and caveats: All four CD4+ subsets from Type 1 diabetes patients carried moderately but significantly shorter TCRB CDR3s.

The study reverse transcribed the entire isolated RNA, so it sequenced expressed TCRB transcripts. Assay: immunoSEQ multiplex PCR; the TCRdb copy retains only in-frame clones and omits some. The sample contains tens of thousands of clones, under 75% of which appear only once. Their antigen targets remain unknown. The source material was stem cell memory CD4+ T cells from blood. These receptors were collected from a man between 18 and 29 years old with type 1 diabetes.

The gene calls are TRBV30 and TRBJ1-1; possible D gene TRBD1, 5 bases. This CDR3 has 13 residues. V lost 0 bases and J 3 bases, leaving 8 bases between the germline ends. Germline V gene data show CDR1 as GTSNPN and CDR2 as SVGIG (reference sequence). CDR3 sequence (DNA): TGTGCCTGGAGTGTATGGGGGGACACTGAAGCTTTCTTT. It codes for CAWSVWGDTEAFF.

This clone was seen a single time. J is TRBJ2-2 and V is TRBV5-4, with D possibly TRBD2 on 5 matching bases. Germline V gives CDR1 SGHNT, CDR2 YYREEE (reference sequence). V shed 2 bases and J shed 6 bases, with 14 bases lying between them. This CDR3 contains 15 residues. The CDR3 loop is CASSFFGDGAGELFF. CDR3 coding DNA: TGTGCCAGCAGCTTTTTCGGGGATGGGGCCGGGGAGCTGTTTTTT.